The sequence of this T cell receptor beta chain was determined in a study of OX40 agonist ivuxolimab in advanced cancers. Turning to the study itself: Patients with prior anti-PD-1, anti-PD-L1 or anti-CTLA-4 therapy were eligible; less than 50% had some. General study results and limits: CD8+ T cells showed, on average, more clonal expansion than CD4+ cells. Relatively little clonal expansion, among the lowest observed, appeared in partial responders at 0.1-3.0 mg/kg.

As concerns this clone: Its antigen is not identified.

Profiled with immunoSEQ multiplex PCR; TCRdb holds only in-frame clones, not every one. The sample contains 60,000 to 75,000 clones, under 95% of which appear only once. The CDR3 length is 11 residues. Germline lookup yields CDR1 SNHLY and CDR2 FYNNEI. V lost 6 bases, J lost 5 bases, and 7 bases lay in between. The rearrangement uses TRBV2 and TRBJ2-5; D gene unclear. The source material was CD4+ or CD8+ T cells sorted from blood, sampled in a trial of the OX40 agonist ivuxolimab. The TCR was taken from an adult with an advanced solid tumor such as melanoma, head and neck, liver or kidney cancer. CDR3 DNA: TGTGCCAGCAGCGCGAGGGAGACCCAGTACTTC. Encoded protein: CASSARETQYF.